Below are 13 T cell receptor beta chains sequenced from a single sample in a study of T-cell memory formation after mild COVID-19. TCRdb fed the 5' RACE reads into MiXCR, producing one record per CDR3 protein. The sample yields over 10,000 distinct CDR3 sequences, around 12% seen once. The sample consisted of PBMCs or a T cell subset sorted from them (not recorded which). The source is an adult woman who had mild COVID-19 (a few samples of this study predate the infection). Cell type and time point are not known.

This clonotype was recorded many times. The V and J genes are TRBV27 and TRBJ2-1; TRBD2 is a possible D gene (5 bases). V dropped 1 base and J dropped 5 bases, with 15 bases sitting between them. This CDR3 contains 16 residues. Germline CDR1 reads MNHEY; CDR2 reads SMNVEV (reference sequence). The CDR3 protein is CASSLWPRTADNEQFF. The CDR3 DNA sequence: TGTGCCAGCAGTTTATGGCCCCGGACTGCAGACAATGAGCAGTTCTTC.

This clonotype came up many times. This sequence joins TRBV6-5 and TRBJ1-4; D gene ambiguous. The CDR3 runs to 13 residues. Germline values: CDR1 MNHEY, CDR2 SVGAGI. V dropped 2 bases and J dropped 5 bases, with 6 bases sitting between them. The CDR3 protein is CASSYGRNEKLFF. The CDR3 nucleotides are TGTGCCAGCAGTTACGGGCGAAATGAAAAACTGTTTTTT.

This clonotype was detected many times. The gene calls are TRBV20-1 and TRBJ1-1; a weak D match, TRBD1 (5 bases). V was shortened by 2 bases and J by 1 base, with 11 bases between the two germline ends. CDR1 DFQATT and CDR2 SNEGSKA come from the germline V gene (reference sequence). This CDR3 region has 14 residues. The chain's CDR3 is CSARPQGSNTEAFF. The CDR3 DNA is TGCAGTGCTAGACCCCAGGGTTCGAACACTGAAGCTTTCTTT.

The rearrangement links TRBV4-1 to TRBJ2-5; perhaps TRBD2 as D (7 bases). V was trimmed by 1 base and J by 3 bases, leaving 12 bases between them. Germline CDR1 MGHRA, CDR2 YSYEKL. The CDR3 contains 15 residues. DNA for the CDR3: TGCGCCAGCAGCCAAGGGGGGGGCCGGGAAGAGACCCAGTACTTC. Translation: CASSQGGGREETQYF.

The V and J genes are TRBV20-1 and TRBJ2-3; 9 nucleotides match TRBD1. The CDR3 is 14 residues long. V shed 6 bases and J 1 base; nucleotides not matched to a gene: 5. The V gene's germline CDR1 is DFQATT and CDR2 SNEGSKA (reference sequence). For the CDR3, the DNA is TGCAGTGCAAACAGGGGGCTGGGCACAGATACGCAGTATTTT. Translating gives CSANRGLGTDTQYF.

This clonotype appeared many times. The chain employs TRBV11-1 and TRBJ2-3; no clear D. The V gene lost 5 bases and the J gene lost 2 bases, with 8 bases spanning the gap. There are 13 residues in the CDR3. CDR1 SGHAT and CDR2 FQDESV come from the germline V gene (reference sequence). CDR3 protein: CASSPPSTDTQYF. CDR3 in DNA: TGTGCCAGCAGCCCCCCCTCCACAGATACGCAGTATTTT.

The rearrangement links TRBV7-2 to TRBJ1-6; D not resolved. V lost 2 bases and J 9 bases, leaving 5 bases between the germline ends. The CDR3 has 12 amino acids. CDR1 and CDR2 (germline): SGHTA, FQGNSA. CDR3 DNA: TGTGCCAGCAGCTTAATTGGTTCACCCCTCCACTTT. This translates into CASSLIGSPLHF.

This clonotype was detected many times. J is TRBJ2-5 and V is TRBV7-9, with D tentatively TRBD1 or TRBD2 (5 bases each). Germline CDR1 is SEHNR and CDR2 is FQNEAQ (reference sequence). The CDR3 extends over 14 amino acids. V lost 5 bases and J lost 2, with 12 bases in between. The CDR3 DNA sequence: TGTGCCAGCAGCCCCGGGACCCTTCAAGAGACCCAGTACTTC. Its protein product is CASSPGTLQETQYF.

This clonotype was found many times. The gene calls are TRBV12-3 or TRBV12-4 and TRBJ1-4; maybe TRBD1 (5 bases). V was shortened by 5 bases and J by 3 bases, with 13 bases between the two germline ends. The CDR3 extends over 15 amino acids. CDR3 in DNA: TGTGCCAGCAGTAGGGACTTGGTTGCTAATGAAAAACTGTTTTTT. Translation gives CASSRDLVANEKLFF.

This clonotype has a count of ten or more. J is TRBJ2-1 and V is TRBV7-6; D gene ambiguous. Germline V lookup: CDR1 SGHVS, CDR2 FNYEAQ. The CDR3 contains 15 residues. Trimming removed 1 base at V and 0 bases at J, with 7 bases between. The CDR3 region is CASSLDGSSYNEQFF. In DNA, the CDR3 is TGTGCCAGCAGCTTAGACGGATCCTCCTACAATGAGCAGTTCTTC.

This clonotype was counted ten times or more. This chain links TRBV18 with TRBJ2-2; possibly TRBD2 for D (5 bases). Germline V gives CDR1 KGHSH, CDR2 LQKENI. The CDR3 runs 17 residues. The ends were cut back, 4 bases at V and 7 bases at J, with 22 bases in the middle. The CDR3 DNA follows: TGTGCCAGCTCACAAAACTTGGGGAGCCGGGTCGGCGGGGAGCTGTTTTTT. Protein product: CASSQNLGSRVGGELFF.

There are a few counts of this clonotype. The chain joins TRBV5-4 to TRBJ2-7; D is uncertain. The CDR3 contains 11 residues. V lost 1 base, J lost 5 bases, and 4 bases lay in between. Germline V gene sequence: CDR1 SGHNT, CDR2 YYREEE (reference sequence). CDR3: CASSLLHEQYF. DNA of the CDR3: TGTGCCAGCAGCTTGTTACACGAGCAGTACTTC.

Many counts were recorded for this clonotype. The chain is built from TRBV7-6 and TRBJ2-7, with unresolved D. Germline-derived CDR1 and CDR2 are SGHVS and FNYEAQ. V was trimmed by 5 bases and J by 4 bases, leaving 15 bases between them. The CDR3 is 14 amino acids. CDR3 sequence (DNA): TGTGCCAGCAGCCCGAGTTACCCGGAATACGAGCAGTACTTC. It encodes CASSPSYPEYEQYF.